These 3 T cell receptor beta chains were sequenced from one sample in a study of T cells in Graves' hyperthyroidism and ophthalmopathy. Authors of the study amplified TCR beta CDR3 regions from RNA transcripts. The TCR CDR3 was amplified in a first-round RT-PCR using the HTBI primer set. TCRdb used MiXCR to reprocess the multiplex PCR reads, holding one entry per CDR3 protein. The table shows under 700,000 distinct CDR3 sequences, with around 15% occurring only once. Material for sequencing was blood. The source of these receptors is a woman between 18 and 29 years old with Graves' hyperthyroidism.

This clonotype was counted ten times or more. The rearrangement uses TRBV20-1 and TRBJ1-5, with D maybe TRBD1 (5 bases). The ends were cut back, 6 bases at V and 3 bases at J, with 12 bases in the middle. Looked up from germline, CDR1 is DFQATT and CDR2 is SNEGSKA (reference sequence). The CDR3 contains 13 residues. Here the CDR3 DNA reads TGCAGTGCGTCGGGGGGAGCCAATCAGCCCCAGCATTTT. This encodes CSASGGANQPQHF.

This chain connects TRBV2 to TRBJ1-5, with D unclear. V was trimmed by 4 bases and J by 5 bases, leaving 9 bases between them. Germline V gene data show CDR1 as SNHLY and CDR2 as FYNNEI. The CDR3 spans 13 residues. This CDR3 is CASSGGDYQPQHF. DNA of the CDR3: TGTGCCAGCAGTGGTGGGGATTATCAGCCCCAGCATTTT.

A few counts support this clonotype. The rearrangement joins TRBV10-3 to TRBJ2-7, with D perhaps TRBD2 (6 bases). The CDR3 contains 14 residues. The V and J ends lost 1 base and 7 bases respectively, with 14 bases between them. In germline, CDR1 is ENHRY, CDR2 SYGVKD. CDR3 sequence reads: CAISEFVRREEQYF. In DNA, the CDR3 is TGTGCCATCAGTGAGTTCGTCAGGAGGGAAGAGCAGTACTTC.